This T cell receptor (beta chain) is from a study of blood T cell repertoires in COVID-19. About the study: Sites across the United States, Italy and Spain contributed samples from acute and convalescent COVID-19. In each case, the material was cDNA or gDNA derived from T cells, B-cell-depleted T cells, or PBMCs.

The CDR3 spans 15 residues. V lost 3 bases to trimming and J lost 1 base, with 12 bases between them. Germline-derived CDR1 and CDR2 are SEHNR and FQNEAQ (reference sequence). Method: immunoSEQ multiplex PCR; TCRdb's copy keeps in-frame clones and lacks some. Seen here are approximately 180,000 clones, approximately 85% observed once, and the top ten hold roughly 9.8%. Sequenced input: peripheral blood. This TCR derives from a woman older than 75 with acute or convalescent COVID-19. This rearrangement joins TRBV7-9 to TRBJ1-1; a possible D gene is TRBD1 (5 bases). In DNA form, the CDR3 reads TGTGCCAGCAGCTTTCTGACAGCAGAGAACACTGAAGCTTTCTTT. This gives the protein CASSFLTAENTEAFF.